These 15 T cell receptor beta chains came from one sample sequenced in a study of memory CD4+ T cells and cytomegalovirus serostatus. The sort gate was single viable CD3+CD4+CD8-CD45RO+ cells for memory CD4+ T cells. The data were produced by immunoSEQ multiplex PCR, yet TCRdb's version contains in-frame clones alone and is incomplete. Of about 57,000 clones listed, approximately 79% are singletons. The sequenced material came from memory CD4+ T cells from blood. The receptors derive from an adult in good health and CMV-seronegative.

This clone was seen only once. At the DNA level, this CDR3 is encoded by other sequences in the same sample as well. This sequence joins TRBV5-1 and TRBJ2-5; TRBD1 matches 11 bases. This CDR3 is built from 15 residues. The junction had 4 bases not matched to a gene; V was cut back by 2 bases and J by 4 bases. The germline V gene encodes CDR1 SGHRS and CDR2 YFSETQ. The CDR3 is CASSFGGTGGETQYF. For the CDR3, the DNA is TGCGCCAGCAGCTTTGGAGGGACAGGGGGAGAGACCCAGTACTTC.

This rearrangement joins TRBV7-8 to TRBJ2-7; D possibly corresponds to TRBD2 (7 bases). The germline V gene has CDR1 SGHVS and CDR2 FQNEAQ. CDR3 length: 15 residues. With 0 bases removed from V and 3 bases from J, the gap between germline ends came to 12 bases. In DNA, the CDR3 is TGTGCCAGCAGCTTAGCGTGGGGGGGCGGCTACGAGCAGTACTTC. Amino acids: CASSLAWGGGYEQYF.

The chain employs TRBV28 and TRBJ1-5; 9 nucleotides match TRBD1. The CDR3 spans 12 residues. Per the germline V gene, CDR1 is MDHEN and CDR2 is SYDVKM. V was pared by 8 bases and J by 8 bases, with 4 bases of the junction left unmatched. The CDR3 DNA follows: TGTGCCAGCCAGACAGGGGGGAAGCCCCAGCATTTT. It specifies CASQTGGKPQHF.

The chain employs TRBV19 and TRBJ1-3; TRBD1 is a possible D gene (6 bases). This CDR3 contains 16 residues. CDR1 and CDR2 from the germline V gene are LNHDA and SQIVND (reference sequence). V lost 1 base, J lost 0 bases, and 10 bases lay in between. The CDR3 region is CASSIGGQTSGNTIYF. As DNA, the CDR3 is TGTGCCAGTAGTATAGGGGGACAAACCTCTGGAAACACCATATATTTT.

This chain connects TRBV6-5 to TRBJ1-2, with D maybe TRBD1 (6 bases). The CDR3 is 14 amino acids. Trimming removed 6 bases from V and 3 bases from J, with 14 bases in between. CDR1 MNHEY and CDR2 SVGAGI come from the germline V gene. The CDR3 DNA reads TGTGCCAGCAGGGAAACAGGGTTGGACTATGGCTACACCTTC. It is translated as CASRETGLDYGYTF.

The chain recombines TRBV4-1 with TRBJ2-5, with TRBD2 matching 9 bases. J lost 1 base, V lost 1 base, and 7 bases had no gene match. Germline CDR1 is MGHRA and CDR2 is YSYEKL. There are 17 residues in the CDR3. This CDR3 is CASSQVGGGAVQETQYF. In DNA, the CDR3 is TGCGCCAGCAGCCAAGTCGGCGGGGGGGCTGTCCAAGAGACCCAGTACTTC.

The chain employs TRBV4-1 and TRBJ2-5; D not resolved. Germline V gene data show CDR1 as MGHRA and CDR2 as YSYEKL. The CDR3 runs to 17 residues. Trimming removed 0 bases from V and 3 bases from J, with 17 bases in between. CDR3 bases: TGCGCCAGCAGCCAAGAGCTTCACGACACAGAGGAAGAGACCCAGTACTTC. This sequence encodes CASSQELHDTEEETQYF.

In its sample, this clone was seen once. The chain is built from TRBV19 and TRBJ1-5; 7 positions match TRBD1. Per germline, CDR1 LNHDA and CDR2 SQIVND (reference sequence). This CDR3 has 12 amino acids. Unmatched junction bases numbered 7, after V lost 8 bases and J lost 9 bases. In DNA form, the CDR3 reads TGTGCCAGTGAGCAGGGGGGAGGGCCCCAGCATTTT. Translated: CASEQGGGPQHF.

This chain uses TRBV7-3 with TRBJ1-2, with 10 bases matching TRBD1. The trim removed 2 bases at V and 3 bases at J, leaving 3 bases unmatched. Looked up from germline, CDR1 is SGHTA and CDR2 is FQGTGA. The CDR3 sequence is 15 residues long. The CDR3 DNA is TGTGCCAGCAGCTTAGACAGGGGGCCCTACTATGGCTACACCTTC. It yields the protein CASSLDRGPYYGYTF.

The table lists this clone with a few counts. V usage is TRBV2 and J usage is TRBJ2-5, with a tentative D call TRBD2 (7 bases). Trimming took off 7 bases at V and 5 bases at J, with 23 bases between the two ends. Germline CDR1 is SNHLY and CDR2 is FYNNEI. This CDR3 contains 16 residues. In nucleotides, the CDR3 is TGTGCCAGCAAGACCGGGGGGACACCAATGCGGGAGACCCAGTACTTC. Translated, it gives CASKTGGTPMRETQYF. The variable domain in full, completed from reference TRBV2 and TRBJ2-5, reads EPEVTQTPSHQVTQMGQEVILRCVPISNHLYFYWYRQILGQKVEFLVSFYNNEISEKSEIFDDQFSVERPDGSNFTLKIRSTKLEDSAMYFCASKTGGTPMRETQYFGPGTRLLVL.

This chain joins TRBV19 and TRBJ2-6, with a weak D call TRBD2 (6 bases). Between the trimmed V and J ends, which lost 7 bases and 2 bases, there was a span of 12 bases. In germline, CDR1 is LNHDA, CDR2 SQIVND (reference sequence). The CDR3 length is 15 residues. The CDR3 DNA sequence: TGTGCCAGTATATCCTCGGGAGCTGGGGCCAACGTCCTGACTTTC. As protein: CASISSGAGANVLTF.

This clone appeared once. V usage is TRBV7-6 and J usage is TRBJ2-5, with 10 nucleotides matching TRBD2. V gave up 7 bases and J gave up 4 bases; unmatched junction bases: 9. Germline assignment: CDR1 SGHVS and CDR2 FNYEAQ. The CDR3 runs 15 residues. The CDR3, as DNA: TGTGCCAGCACGGTAGCGGGGGGCCCGGCAGAGACCCAGTACTTC. It encodes CASTVAGGPAETQYF.

This clone is a singleton in its sample. The rearrangement joins TRBV21-1 to TRBJ1-6. TRBV21-1 is termed a pseudogene. The CDR3 runs 16 residues. The CDR3 region is CASSKRWGWYNSPLHF. The CDR3 nucleotides are TGTGCCAGCAGCAAAAGATGGGGTTGGTATAATTCACCCCTCCACTTT.

This chain connects TRBV11-3 to TRBJ2-3; D tentatively fits TRBD1 or TRBD2 (5 bases each). The CDR3 runs 14 residues. Trimming removed 1 base from V and 6 bases from J, with 11 bases in between. Germline V gene data show CDR1 as SGHNT and CDR2 as YENEEA. The DNA of the CDR3 is TGTGCCAGCAGCTTAGTTCGGGACCCCGATACGCAGTATTTT. Protein: CASSLVRDPDTQYF.

This clone ranks as medium-sized (0.01 to 0.1%). The V and J genes are TRBV4-1 and TRBJ1-2; perhaps TRBD1 as D (5 bases). V lost 4 bases, J lost 2 bases, and 11 bases lay in between. This CDR3 has 14 amino acids. Germline V lookup: CDR1 MGHRA, CDR2 YSYEKL. This CDR3 reads CASSPQKGNYGYTF. DNA of the CDR3: TGCGCCAGCAGCCCCCAGAAGGGGAACTATGGCTACACCTTC.